A single sample is the source of the 30 T cell receptor beta chains below, sequenced in a study of cytomegalovirus exposure and HLA in healthy donors. The primer mix had 60 Vbeta and 13 Jbeta primers. Measured with immunoSEQ multiplex PCR; TCRdb has only the in-frame clones, and not every one. Found here are about 130,000 clones, 80% of them singletons; the top ten hold about 4%. Sequenced: PBMCs. Receptors originate from a woman in her 40s in good health and CMV-seronegative.

This chain connects TRBV5-1 to TRBJ1-3; TRBD1 matches at 9 bases. The ends lost 4 bases at V and 3 bases at J; junction bases unmatched: 5. The germline gives CDR1 SGHRS, CDR2 YFSETQ. The CDR3 consists of 15 residues. The chain's CDR3 is CASSEGQGGGNTIYF. The CDR3 nucleotides are TGCGCCAGCAGCGAGGGACAGGGCGGTGGAAACACCATATATTTT.

The chain uses TRBV28 and TRBJ1-1; unclear D gene. The germline CDR1 and CDR2 sequences are MDHEN and SYDVKM. Trimming shortened V by 6 bases and J by 6 bases, and 17 bases separated the two germline ends. The CDR3 has 14 amino acids. The DNA of the CDR3 is TGTGCCAGCAGCCCACCCCGAAGGAGGCCTGAAGCTTTCTTT. Encoded protein: CASSPPRRRPEAFF.

This clone was observed a few times. This chain joins TRBV2 and TRBJ1-1; TRBD1 is a possible D gene (5 bases). The CDR3 runs 14 residues. Between the trimmed V and J ends, which lost 6 bases and 2 bases, there was a span of 13 bases. The V gene's germline CDR1 is SNHLY and CDR2 FYNNEI. The CDR3 is CASRTDSINTEAFF. CDR3 nucleotides: TGTGCCAGCAGAACCGACAGTATCAACACTGAAGCTTTCTTT.

This chain joins TRBV27 and TRBJ2-7, with 10 bases matching TRBD1. Trimming at V came to 9 bases and at J to 6 bases, leaving 5 bases not matched to a gene. Germline CDR1 reads MNHEY; CDR2 reads SMNVEV (reference sequence). The CDR3 consists of 12 residues. CDR3 loop: CASRQGAREQYF. The CDR3 nucleotides read TGTGCCAGTAGACAGGGGGCCCGCGAGCAGTACTTC.

J is TRBJ1-2 and V is TRBV5-4; 8 nucleotides agree with TRBD1. The ends lost 3 bases at V and 8 bases at J; junction bases unmatched: 6. This CDR3 is built from 13 residues. Germline assignment: CDR1 SGHNT and CDR2 YYREEE (reference sequence). CDR3 loop: CASSSDRDWGYTF. Written as DNA, the CDR3 is TGTGCCAGCAGCTCGGACAGGGACTGGGGCTACACCTTC. The whole variable domain, remainder taken from reference TRBV5-4 and TRBJ1-2, is ETGVTQSPTHLIKTRGQQVTLRCSSQSGHNTVSWYQQALGQGPQFIFQYYREEENGRGNFPPRFSGLQFPNYSSELNVNALELDDSALYLCASSSDRDWGYTFGSGTRLTVV.

The chain joins TRBV13 to TRBJ2-7; TRBD2 might be the D (6 bases). Germline V gene data show CDR1 as PRHDT and CDR2 as FYEKMQ (reference sequence). The CDR3 has 14 residues. V lost 5 bases, J lost 2 bases, and 13 bases lay in between. CDR3 nucleotide sequence: TGTGCCAGCAGCACTCGGGGAGGCGCCTACGAGCAGTACTTC. It codes for CASSTRGGAYEQYF.

The chain uses TRBV5-4 and TRBJ2-2; TRBD2 might be the D (5 bases). Between the trimmed V and J ends, which lost 0 bases and 7 bases, there was a span of 7 bases. The germline V gene encodes CDR1 SGHNT and CDR2 YYREEE (reference sequence). The CDR3 loop spans 13 amino acids. CDR3 amino acids: CASSLGGIGELFF. The CDR3 DNA reads as TGTGCCAGCAGCTTGGGAGGGATCGGGGAGCTGTTTTTT.

The V call is TRBV4-3, the J call TRBJ2-1; the D gene is possibly TRBD1 (5 bases). The CDR3 covers 16 residues. V lost 0 bases, J lost 9 bases, and 18 bases lay in between. The germline V gene has CDR1 LGHNA and CDR2 YSLEER. CDR3 DNA sequence: TGCGCCAGCAGCCAAGATGGGGCTAGTTTTTCAGGTGAGCAGTTCTTC. It codes for CASSQDGASFSGEQFF.

The CDR3 reads CASSLRQGAETQYF. The CDR3 region has the DNA TGTGCCAGCAGCCTAAGACAGGGGGCAGAGACCCAGTACTTC. This chain links TRBV5-4 with TRBJ2-5; TRBD1 aligns across 10 bases. Unmatched junction bases numbered 4, after V lost 4 bases and J lost 4 bases. This CDR3 contains 14 residues. CDR1 and CDR2 from the germline V gene are SGHNT and YYREEE (reference sequence).

The gene calls are TRBV6-5 and TRBJ2-3, with a tentative D call TRBD1 (5 bases). The V and J ends lost 2 bases and 1 base respectively, with 10 bases between them. This CDR3 has 15 amino acids. CDR1 is MNHEY, CDR2 SVGAGI, per germline. This CDR3 reads CASSYGLGGTDTQYF. The CDR3, as DNA: TGTGCCAGCAGTTACGGGCTAGGGGGCACAGATACGCAGTATTTT.

The J gene is TRBJ2-7, the V gene TRBV10-1, with TRBD1 as a possible D gene (6 bases). Germline loops: CDR1 WNHNN, CDR2 SYGVQD (reference sequence). CDR3 size: 14 residues. Trimming removed 10 bases at V and 4 bases at J, with 20 bases between. This chain's CDR3 is CAITQRGSYYEQYF. CDR3 sequence (DNA): TGCGCCATCACGCAGAGGGGGTCCTATTACGAGCAGTACTTC.

The chain uses TRBV5-5 and TRBJ1-6, with D perhaps TRBD1 (6 bases). Trimming took off 1 base at V and 7 bases at J, with 9 bases between the two ends. From germline, CDR1 is SGHKS and CDR2 YYEKEE (reference sequence). The CDR3 extends over 14 amino acids. CDR3 region: CASSLTGSNSPLHF. The CDR3 region has the DNA TGTGCCAGCAGCTTGACAGGGTCGAATTCACCCCTCCACTTT.

This rearrangement joins TRBV29-1 to TRBJ2-4; D is uncertain. This CDR3 has 12 residues. Germline CDR1 and CDR2: SQVTM and ANQGSEA. The V and J ends lost 5 bases and 2 bases respectively, with 7 bases between them. CDR3 nucleotides: TGCAGCGTTTTTATGTCCAAAAACATTCAGTACTTC. Protein product: CSVFMSKNIQYF.

This clone turned up a few times. The J gene is TRBJ2-1, the V gene TRBV10-3, with TRBD2 identical over 13 bases. CDR1 is ENHRY and CDR2 is SYGVKD in the germline V gene. The V gene end was trimmed by 10 bases and the J gene end by 7 bases; junction bases not matched to a gene: 4. The CDR3 consists of 13 residues. The CDR3 coding sequence is TGTGCCAGCGGACTAGCGGGAGCTAATGAGCAGTTCTTC. Its translation is CASGLAGANEQFF.

This clone was counted between two and nine times. The same CDR3 is also encoded by other DNA sequences in this sample. The chain combines TRBV2 with TRBJ1-5; weak D call: TRBD1 (6 bases). The germline V and J ends were trimmed by 8 bases and 2 bases, with 13 bases remaining between them. The CDR3 has 14 amino acids. Germline CDR1 SNHLY, CDR2 FYNNEI. CDR3 DNA sequence: TGTGCCAGCTCCGTCAGGGGTGGCAATCAGCCCCAGCATTTT. Its translation is CASSVRGGNQPQHF.

This clone is a singleton in its sample. CDR3 nucleotide sequence: TGTGCCAGCAGGGAGACTCTCCTTCATGAGGAGACCCAGTACTTC. It specifies CASRETLLHEETQYF. The V call is TRBV6-1, the J call TRBJ2-5; D is unresolved. Trimming removed 6 bases from V and 5 bases from J, with 19 bases in between. The CDR3 consists of 15 residues. Germline CDR1 is MNHNS and CDR2 is SASEGT.

The chain carries TRBV27 and TRBJ1-2; D gene ambiguous. The CDR3 runs 14 residues. The V and J ends lost 5 bases and 2 bases respectively, with 12 bases between them. The germline V gene encodes CDR1 MNHEY and CDR2 SMNVEV (reference sequence). The CDR3 DNA reads as TGTGCCAGCAGTCCTGGCGGGGTAAACTATGGCTACACCTTC. It yields the protein CASSPGGVNYGYTF.

As DNA, the CDR3 is TGTGCCACCAGCAGAGATCTAAGACTTGTGGGCACCGGGGAGCTGTTTTTT. Its protein is CATSRDLRLVGTGELFF. This chain links TRBV15 with TRBJ2-2; D unresolved. This CDR3 is 17 amino acids long. V was shortened by 0 bases and J by 4 bases, with 15 bases between the two germline ends. Germline V CDR1 and CDR2: LNHNV, YYDKDF (reference sequence).

CDR3 nucleotide sequence: TGCAGCGTTGAAGATATCCGGACAGAGGGAGTCCAATCCCCGAACACTGAAGCTTTCTTT. It codes for CSVEDIRTEGVQSPNTEAFF. V and J are TRBV29-1 and TRBJ1-1, with D tentatively TRBD1 (6 bases). The CDR3 is 20 amino acids. Germline CDR1 reads SQVTM; CDR2 reads ANQGSEA. The germline V and J ends were trimmed by 0 bases and 1 base, with 27 bases remaining between them.

J is TRBJ2-7 and V is TRBV12-5; weak D call: TRBD1 (6 bases). CDR1 is LGHNT, CDR2 FRNRAP, per germline. The CDR3 totals 22 residues. V shed 4 bases and J shed 4 bases, with 38 bases lying between them. The CDR3: CASGSFGALSFGGPQESYEQYF. CDR3 sequence (DNA): TGTGCTAGTGGTTCTTTTGGGGCCCTCTCTTTTGGGGGCCCACAGGAGTCTTACGAGCAGTACTTC.

The sample holds a few counts of this clone. This sequence joins TRBV9 and TRBJ2-6, with 16 bases identical to TRBD2. V shed 5 bases, J shed 2 bases, and the junction held 4 bases outside the gene matches. The CDR3 is 18 amino acids. Germline-derived CDR1 and CDR2 are SGDLS and YYNGEE. The CDR3 DNA follows: TGTGCCAGCAGTGGGGGACTAGCGGGAGGGACTGGGGCCAACGTCCTGACTTTC. This gives the protein CASSGGLAGGTGANVLTF.

The genes are TRBV5-1 and TRBJ2-3, with 11 positions matching TRBD1. The CDR3 is 15 amino acids. The germline CDR1 and CDR2 sequences are SGHRS and YFSETQ. With V trimmed by 6 bases and J by 3 bases, 6 bases remained unmatched. CDR3: CASTPRDRGTDTQYF. CDR3 in DNA: TGCGCCAGCACGCCCCGGGACAGGGGGACAGATACGCAGTATTTT.

This clone has a handful of counts. The CDR3 DNA reads as TGTGCCAGCAGCGTAGCGGTAAGCTACCCCTGGAATGAGCAGTTCTTC. The encoded protein is CASSVAVSYPWNEQFF. The chain carries TRBV9 and TRBJ2-1; D is undetermined. Trimming took off 0 bases at V and 7 bases at J, with 17 bases between the two ends. There are 16 residues in the CDR3. CDR1 is SGDLS, CDR2 YYNGEE, per germline.

The CDR3 reads CASSYSPQGNYGYTF. In DNA, the CDR3 is TGTGCCAGCAGTTACTCACCTCAGGGGAATTATGGCTACACCTTC. V gene TRBV6-6 combines with J gene TRBJ1-2; D perhaps matches TRBD1 (6 bases). Trimming pared 0 bases from V and 5 bases from J, leaving 13 bases between. The CDR3 runs 15 residues. CDR1 MNHNY and CDR2 SVGAGI come from the germline V gene (reference sequence).

The chain employs TRBV4-3 and TRBJ2-7; tentative D call: TRBD2 (6 bases). This CDR3 region has 14 residues. The germline V gene has CDR1 LGHNA and CDR2 YSLEER. With 1 base removed from V and 4 bases from J, the gap between germline ends came to 11 bases. CDR3 nucleotide sequence: TGCGCCAGCAGCCAAGGGATAGGGAGGTACGAGCAGTACTTC. Encoded protein: CASSQGIGRYEQYF.

The genes are TRBV4-1 and TRBJ1-5; D uncertain. Germline CDR1 MGHRA, CDR2 YSYEKL. The CDR3 runs to 14 residues. The V and J ends lost 0 bases and 5 bases respectively, with 8 bases between them. For the CDR3, the DNA is TGCGCCAGCAGCCAAGATGGTCGAGATCAGCCCCAGCATTTT. Translated: CASSQDGRDQPQHF.

The chain uses TRBV5-1 and TRBJ1-6, with 7 bases lining up with TRBD1. Germline values: CDR1 SGHRS, CDR2 YFSETQ. The CDR3 length is 22 residues. J gave up 0 bases and V 3 bases, and 21 bases lay outside the gene matches. CDR3 DNA: TGCGCCAGCAGCTCGGAGGTCTACACAGGGGAATTTTTCAGCTCCTATAATTCACCCCTCCACTTT. It codes for CASSSEVYTGEFFSSYNSPLHF.

This rearrangement joins TRBV6-5 to TRBJ2-5; 9 nucleotides line up with TRBD2. The germline CDR1 and CDR2 sequences are MNHEY and SVGAGI. CDR3 length equals 15 residues. The ends lost 2 bases at V and 3 bases at J; junction bases unmatched: 4. CDR3 coding DNA: TGTGCCAGCAGTTACGGGCGGGGGGGCAAAGAGACCCAGTACTTC. It encodes CASSYGRGGKETQYF.

The rearrangement joins TRBV5-1 to TRBJ2-1, with unresolved D. V lost 1 base, J lost 9 bases, and 14 bases lay in between. Germline assignment: CDR1 SGHRS and CDR2 YFSETQ. CDR3 length: 14 amino acids. The CDR3 nucleotides are TGCGCCAGCAGCTTGTCGAGCGCGGTCGGTGAGCAGTTCTTC. Translated: CASSLSSAVGEQFF.

The chain recombines TRBV19 with TRBJ2-7; D is perhaps TRBD1 (5 bases). The CDR3 has 13 residues. Trimming removed 5 bases at V and 0 bases at J, with 8 bases between. Per the germline V gene, CDR1 is LNHDA and CDR2 is SQIVND (reference sequence). The CDR3: CASSQGASYEQYF. Written as DNA, the CDR3 is TGTGCCAGTAGTCAAGGGGCCTCCTACGAGCAGTACTTC.